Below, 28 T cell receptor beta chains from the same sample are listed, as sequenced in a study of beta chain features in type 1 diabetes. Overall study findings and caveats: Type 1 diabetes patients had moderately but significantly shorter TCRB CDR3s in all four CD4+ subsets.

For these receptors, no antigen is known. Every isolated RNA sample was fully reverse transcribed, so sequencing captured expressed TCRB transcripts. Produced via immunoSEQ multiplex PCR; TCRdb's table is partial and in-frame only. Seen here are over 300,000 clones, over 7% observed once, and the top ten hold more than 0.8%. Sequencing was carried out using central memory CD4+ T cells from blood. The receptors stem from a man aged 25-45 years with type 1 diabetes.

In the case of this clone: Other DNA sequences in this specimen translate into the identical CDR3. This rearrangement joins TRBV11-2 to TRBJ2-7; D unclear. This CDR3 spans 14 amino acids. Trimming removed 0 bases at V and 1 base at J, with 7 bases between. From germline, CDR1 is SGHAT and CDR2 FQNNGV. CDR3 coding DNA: TGTGCCAGCAGCTTAGATCCAGCTTCCTACGAGCAGTACTTC. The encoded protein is CASSLDPASYEQYF. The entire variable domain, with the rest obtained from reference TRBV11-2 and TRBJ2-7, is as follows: EAGVAQSPRYKIIEKRQSVAFWCNPISGHATLYWYQQILGQGPKLLIQFQNNGVVDDSQLPKDRFSAERLKGVDSTLKIQPAKLEDSAVYLCASSLDPASYEQYFGPGTRLTVT.

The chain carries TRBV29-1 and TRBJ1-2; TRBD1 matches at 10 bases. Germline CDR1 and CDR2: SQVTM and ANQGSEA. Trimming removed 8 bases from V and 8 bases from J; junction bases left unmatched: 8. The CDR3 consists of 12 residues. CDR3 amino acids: CSTSGDRGGYTF. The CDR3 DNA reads TGCAGCACCTCGGGGGACAGGGGCGGCTACACCTTC.

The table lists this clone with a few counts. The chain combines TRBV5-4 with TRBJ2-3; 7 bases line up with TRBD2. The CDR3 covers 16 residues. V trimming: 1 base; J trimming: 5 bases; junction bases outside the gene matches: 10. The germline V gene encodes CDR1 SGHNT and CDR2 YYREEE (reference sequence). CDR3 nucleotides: TGTGCCAGCAGCTTGTGGCTAGCGGCAAGTATAGATACGCAGTATTTT. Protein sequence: CASSLWLAASIDTQYF.

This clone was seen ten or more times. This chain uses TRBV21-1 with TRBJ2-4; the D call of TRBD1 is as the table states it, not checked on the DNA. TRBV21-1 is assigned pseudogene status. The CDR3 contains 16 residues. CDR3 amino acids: CASSSHRGVAKNIQYF. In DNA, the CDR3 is TGTGCCAGCAGCAGTCACAGGGGGGTAGCCAAAAACATTCAGTACTTC.

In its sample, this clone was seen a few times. CDR3 coding DNA: TGTGCCAGCAGTCCTAATCAGCCCCAGCATTTT. Translating gives CASSPNQPQHF. V gene TRBV28 combines with J gene TRBJ1-5; D is unclear. The CDR3 has 11 residues. In germline, CDR1 is MDHEN, CDR2 SYDVKM. V shed 5 bases and J shed 4 bases, with 3 bases lying between them. Complete variable domain (other parts from reference TRBV28 and TRBJ1-5): DVKVTQSSRYLVKRTGEKVFLECVQDMDHENMFWYRQDPGLGLRLIYFSYDVKMKEKGDIPEGYSVSREKKERFSLILESASTNQTSMYLCASSPNQPQHFGDGTRLSIL.

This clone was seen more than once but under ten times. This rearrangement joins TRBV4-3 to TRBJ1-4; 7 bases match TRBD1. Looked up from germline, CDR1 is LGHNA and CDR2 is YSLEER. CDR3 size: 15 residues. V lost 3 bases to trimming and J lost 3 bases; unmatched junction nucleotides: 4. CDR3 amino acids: CASSHGDSSNEKLFF. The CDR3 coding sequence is TGCGCCAGCAGCCATGGGGACAGTTCTAATGAAAAACTGTTTTTT.

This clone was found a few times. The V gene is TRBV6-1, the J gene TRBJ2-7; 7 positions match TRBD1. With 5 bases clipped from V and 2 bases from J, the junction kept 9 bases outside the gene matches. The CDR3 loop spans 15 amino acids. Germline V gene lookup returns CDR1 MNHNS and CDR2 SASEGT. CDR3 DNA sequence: TGTGCCAGCAGTTCCCCGACAGGGTCCGCCTACGAGCAGTACTTC. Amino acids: CASSSPTGSAYEQYF.

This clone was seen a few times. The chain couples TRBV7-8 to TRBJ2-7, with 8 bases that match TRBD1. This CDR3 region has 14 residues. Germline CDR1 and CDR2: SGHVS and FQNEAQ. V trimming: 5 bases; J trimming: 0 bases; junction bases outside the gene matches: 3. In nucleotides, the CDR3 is TGTGCCAGCAGCATGGGACAGGACTCCTACGAGCAGTACTTC. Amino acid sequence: CASSMGQDSYEQYF.

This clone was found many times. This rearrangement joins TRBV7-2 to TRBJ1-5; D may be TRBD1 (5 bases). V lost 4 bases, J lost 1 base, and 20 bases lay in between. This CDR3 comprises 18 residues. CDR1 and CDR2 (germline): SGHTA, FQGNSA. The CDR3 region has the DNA TGTGCCAGCAGCTCCCAACCTCCGGGGGGTTCGAGCAATCAGCCCCAGCATTTT. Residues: CASSSQPPGGSSNQPQHF.

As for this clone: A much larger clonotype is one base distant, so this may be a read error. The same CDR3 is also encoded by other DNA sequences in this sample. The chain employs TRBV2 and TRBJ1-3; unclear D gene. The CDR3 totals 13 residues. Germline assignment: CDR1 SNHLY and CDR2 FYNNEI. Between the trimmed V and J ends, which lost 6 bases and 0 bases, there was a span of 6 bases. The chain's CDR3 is CASRQSSGNTIYF. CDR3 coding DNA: TGTGCCAGCAGGCAGAGCTCTGGAAACACCATATATTTT.

The CDR3 DNA is TGTGCCAGCAGCTTAATACTAGCCAAAAACATTCAGTACTTC. This sequence encodes CASSLILAKNIQYF. This chain connects TRBV7-8 to TRBJ2-4; no firm D call. The CDR3 sequence is 14 residues long. V was cut by 2 bases and J by 0 bases, with 5 bases left in between. Germline CDR1 is SGHVS and CDR2 is FQNEAQ.

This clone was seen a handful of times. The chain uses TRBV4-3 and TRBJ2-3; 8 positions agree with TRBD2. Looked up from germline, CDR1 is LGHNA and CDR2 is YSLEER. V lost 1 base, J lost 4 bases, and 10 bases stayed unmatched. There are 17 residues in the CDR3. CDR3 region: CASSQVPAGDEADTQYF. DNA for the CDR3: TGCGCCAGCAGCCAAGTCCCAGCGGGGGATGAGGCAGATACGCAGTATTTT.

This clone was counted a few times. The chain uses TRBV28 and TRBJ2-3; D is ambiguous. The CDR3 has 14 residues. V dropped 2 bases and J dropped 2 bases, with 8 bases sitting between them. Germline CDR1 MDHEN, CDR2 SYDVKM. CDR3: CASSLRSPTDTQYF. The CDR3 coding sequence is TGTGCCAGCAGTTTACGGAGCCCCACAGATACGCAGTATTTT.

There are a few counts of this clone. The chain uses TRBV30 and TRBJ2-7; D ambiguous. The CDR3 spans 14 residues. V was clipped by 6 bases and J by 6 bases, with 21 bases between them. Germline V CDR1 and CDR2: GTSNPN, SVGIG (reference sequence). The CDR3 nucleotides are TGTGCCTGCCATTTCCCCACTCGGGTCTCCGAGCAGTACTTC. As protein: CACHFPTRVSEQYF.

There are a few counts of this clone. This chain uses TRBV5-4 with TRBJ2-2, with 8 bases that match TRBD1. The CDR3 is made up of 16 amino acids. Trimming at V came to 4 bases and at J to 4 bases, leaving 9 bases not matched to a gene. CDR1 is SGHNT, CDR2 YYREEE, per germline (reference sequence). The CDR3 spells CASSPYTGGGTGELFF. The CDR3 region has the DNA TGTGCCAGCAGCCCCTACACAGGGGGAGGCACCGGGGAGCTGTTTTTT.

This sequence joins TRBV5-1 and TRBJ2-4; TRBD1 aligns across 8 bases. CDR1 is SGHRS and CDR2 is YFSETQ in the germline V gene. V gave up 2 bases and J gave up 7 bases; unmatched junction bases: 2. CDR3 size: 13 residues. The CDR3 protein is CASSLQGVNIQYF. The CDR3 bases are TGCGCCAGCAGCTTACAGGGGGTGAACATTCAGTACTTC. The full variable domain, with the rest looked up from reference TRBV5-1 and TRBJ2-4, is KAGVTQTPRYLIKTRGQQVTLSCSPISGHRSVSWYQQTPGQGLQFLFEYFSETQRNKGNFPGRFSGRQFSNSRSEMNVSTLELGDSALYLCASSLQGVNIQYFGAGTRLSVL.

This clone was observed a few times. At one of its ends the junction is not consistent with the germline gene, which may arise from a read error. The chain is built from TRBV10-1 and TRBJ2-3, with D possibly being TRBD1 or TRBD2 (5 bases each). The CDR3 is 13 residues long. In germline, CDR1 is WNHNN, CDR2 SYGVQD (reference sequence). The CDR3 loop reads CASSVTRGSGPVF. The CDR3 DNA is TGCGCCAGCAGTGTAACGCGAGGGTCGGGGCCAGTATTT.

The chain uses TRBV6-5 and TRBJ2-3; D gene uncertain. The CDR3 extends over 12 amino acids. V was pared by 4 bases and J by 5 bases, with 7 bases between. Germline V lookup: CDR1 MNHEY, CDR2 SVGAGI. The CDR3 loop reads CASSSEGDTQYF. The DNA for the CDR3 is TGTGCCAGCAGTTCGGAAGGAGATACGCAGTATTTT.

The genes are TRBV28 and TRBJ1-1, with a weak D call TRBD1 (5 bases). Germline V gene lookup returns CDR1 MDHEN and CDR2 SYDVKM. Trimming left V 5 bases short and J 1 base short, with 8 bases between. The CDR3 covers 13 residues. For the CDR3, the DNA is TGTGCCAGCAGTCGCGACAGGAACACTGAAGCTTTCTTT. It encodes CASSRDRNTEAFF.

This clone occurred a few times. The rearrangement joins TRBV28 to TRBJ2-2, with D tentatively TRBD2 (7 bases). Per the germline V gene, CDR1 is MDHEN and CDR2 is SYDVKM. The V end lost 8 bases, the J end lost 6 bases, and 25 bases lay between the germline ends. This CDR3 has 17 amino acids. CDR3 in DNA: TGTGCCAGCCCATCGAGGGGGGGGTTGGTTTCCCCCGGGGAGCTGTTTTTT. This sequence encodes CASPSRGGLVSPGELFF.

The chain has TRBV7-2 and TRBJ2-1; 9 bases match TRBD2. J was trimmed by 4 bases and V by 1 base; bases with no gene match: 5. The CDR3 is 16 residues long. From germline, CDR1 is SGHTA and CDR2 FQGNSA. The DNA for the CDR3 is TGTGCCAGCAGCTTAGTAGGGCTAGCGGGGTACAATGAGCAGTTCTTC. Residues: CASSLVGLAGYNEQFF.

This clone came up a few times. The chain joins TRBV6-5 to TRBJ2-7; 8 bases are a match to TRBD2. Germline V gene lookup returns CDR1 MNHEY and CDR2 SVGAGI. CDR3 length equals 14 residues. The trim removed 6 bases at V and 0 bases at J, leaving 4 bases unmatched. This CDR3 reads CASRKSGGSYEQYF. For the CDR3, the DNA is TGTGCCAGCAGAAAGAGCGGGGGCTCCTACGAGCAGTACTTC.

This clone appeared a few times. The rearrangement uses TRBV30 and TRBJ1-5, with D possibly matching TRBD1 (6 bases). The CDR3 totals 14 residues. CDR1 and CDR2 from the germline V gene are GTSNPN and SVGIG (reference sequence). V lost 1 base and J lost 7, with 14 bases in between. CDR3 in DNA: TGTGCCTGGAGTGCGTTGGGGGCTCGGCAGCCCCAGCATTTT. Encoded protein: CAWSALGARQPQHF.

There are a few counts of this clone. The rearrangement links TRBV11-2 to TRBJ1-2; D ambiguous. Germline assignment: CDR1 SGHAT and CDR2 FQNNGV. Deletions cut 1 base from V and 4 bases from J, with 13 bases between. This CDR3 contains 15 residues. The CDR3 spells CASSLALGRAYGYTF. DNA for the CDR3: TGTGCCAGCAGCTTAGCTCTGGGTCGGGCCTATGGCTACACCTTC.

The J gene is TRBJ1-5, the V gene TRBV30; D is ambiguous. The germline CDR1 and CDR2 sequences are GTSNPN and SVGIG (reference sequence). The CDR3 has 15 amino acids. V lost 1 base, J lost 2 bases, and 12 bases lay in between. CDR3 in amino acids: CAWSGGSGGNQPQHF. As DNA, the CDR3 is TGTGCCTGGAGTGGTGGAAGCGGGGGCAATCAGCCCCAGCATTTT. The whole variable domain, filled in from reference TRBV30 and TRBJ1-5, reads SQTIHQWPATLVQPVGSPLSLECTVEGTSNPNLYWYRQAAGRGLQLLFYSVGIGQISSEVPQNLSASRPQDRQFILSSKKLLLSDSGFYLCAWSGGSGGNQPQHFGDGTRLSIL.

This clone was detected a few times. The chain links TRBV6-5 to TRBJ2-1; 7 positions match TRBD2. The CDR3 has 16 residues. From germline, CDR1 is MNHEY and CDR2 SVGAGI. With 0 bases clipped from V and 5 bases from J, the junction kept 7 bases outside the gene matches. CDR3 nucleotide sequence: TGTGCCAGCAGTTACTCGAGGGCTAGCGGCCACAATGAGCAGTTCTTC. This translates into CASSYSRASGHNEQFF.

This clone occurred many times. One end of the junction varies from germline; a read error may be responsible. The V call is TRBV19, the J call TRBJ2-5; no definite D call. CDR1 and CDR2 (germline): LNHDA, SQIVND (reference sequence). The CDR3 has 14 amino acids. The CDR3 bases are TGTGCCAGTAGTACCATGGATTACCAGGAGACCCAGTACTTC. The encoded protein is CASSTMDYQETQYF.

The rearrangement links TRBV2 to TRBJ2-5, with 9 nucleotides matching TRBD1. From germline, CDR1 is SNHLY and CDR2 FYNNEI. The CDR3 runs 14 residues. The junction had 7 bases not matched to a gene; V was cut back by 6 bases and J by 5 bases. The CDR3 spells CASRLDRGWETQYF. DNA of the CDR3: TGTGCCAGCAGACTGGACAGGGGATGGGAGACCCAGTACTTC.